The 17 T cell receptor beta chains listed next were all sequenced from one sample in a study of CD8+CD57+ T cells in acquired aplastic anemia. Individuals selected for sequencing had exhibited CD8+CD57+ cell expansion on flow cytometry. Genomic DNA constituted the template upon which TCR beta VDJ and CDR3 profiling was performed. MiXCR, applied by TCRdb to the reads, yields one record per CDR3 protein. The table lists some 170,000 distinct CDR3 sequences, 63% of them singletons. Material for sequencing was sorted CD4+, CD8+, or CD8+CD57+ T cells (not recorded which) from PBMCs. The receptors derive from a human donor with aplastic anemia.

This chain connects TRBV2 to TRBJ2-3; TRBD2 is a possible D gene (7 bases). CDR1 is SNHLY and CDR2 is FYNNEI in the germline V gene. Trimming stripped 2 bases from V and 2 bases from J, with 11 bases between. This CDR3 is built from 15 residues. The CDR3 loop is CASSELAGATDTQYF. The CDR3, as DNA: TGTGCCAGCAGTGAATTGGCGGGGGCCACAGATACGCAGTATTTT. The full variable domain, its missing parts supplied by reference TRBV2 and TRBJ2-3, is EPEVTQTPSHQVTQMGQEVILRCVPISNHLYFYWYRQILGQKVEFLVSFYNNEISEKSEIFDDQFSVERPDGSNFTLKIRSTKLEDSAMYFCASSELAGATDTQYFGPGTRLTVL.

Notes on this clonotype: A single base separates this from a much larger clone, so it may be a read error. V usage is TRBV4-1 and J usage is TRBJ2-1; 10 bases line up with TRBD2. V was clipped by 0 bases and J by 9 bases; unmatched bases: 8. The CDR3 has 16 residues. Germline-derived CDR1 and CDR2 are MGHRA and YSYEKL. The CDR3 sequence is CASSQESKRGGGEQFF. In DNA, the CDR3 is TGCGCCAGCAGCCAAGAATCCAAGCGGGGGGGCGGTGAGCAGTTCTTC.

On this clonotype: This may arise from a read error, as a much more abundant clone is one base away. The missing conserved phenylalanine or tryptophan at the end of this CDR3 makes a read error likely. The CDR3 spells CASSPGTPRGTQYS. In DNA form, the CDR3 reads TGTGCCAGCAGTCCAGGGACTCCCCGGGGAACGCAGTATTCT. This sequence joins TRBV12-3 or TRBV12-4 and TRBJ2-3; D is possibly TRBD2 (6 bases). The CDR3 sequence is 14 residues long. Deletions cut 5 bases from V and 9 bases from J, with 18 bases between.

This chain joins TRBV20-1 and TRBJ2-3; TRBD1 aligns across 8 bases. The CDR3 runs to 13 residues. Germline V gene data show CDR1 as DFQATT and CDR2 as SNEGSKA (reference sequence). The J segment lost 4 bases and the V segment lost 4 bases, leaving 4 bases of the junction unmatched. CDR3 sequence reads: CSAIGQGPDTQYF. The CDR3 DNA reads TGCAGTGCTATCGGACAGGGTCCAGATACGCAGTATTTT.

In its sample, this clonotype was seen a few times. The CDR3 loop is CASSDSGGRGPDTQYF. The CDR3 DNA reads TGTGCCAGCAGTGATTCAGGGGGTAGGGGCCCAGATACGCAGTATTTT. The chain carries TRBV6-4 and TRBJ2-3; 7 nucleotides line up with TRBD1. This CDR3 has 16 residues. The germline V gene encodes CDR1 MRHNA and CDR2 SNTAGT. Trimming cost V 3 bases and J 4 bases; bases outside gene matches: 10.

This clonotype appeared once. One end of the junction fails to match germline, which may point to a read error. The genes are TRBV4-1 and TRBJ2-7; D unresolved. The germline gives CDR1 MGHRA, CDR2 YSYEKL. CDR3 size: 16 residues. CDR3 DNA: TGCGCCAGCGGCCAAGGTGATGGAAGCGCCCTCCGCGGGCAGTACTTC. This encodes CASGQGDGSALRGQYF.

CDR3 bases: TGTGCCAGCAGCTCACTGGGCAGTAACTTCTTC. It specifies CASSSLGSNFF. The chain joins TRBV5-6 to TRBJ2-1; the D is unclear. Germline loops: CDR1 SGHDT, CDR2 YYEEEE. The CDR3 sequence is 11 residues long. V lost 3 bases and J 16 bases, leaving 14 bases between the germline ends.

The chain carries TRBV2 and TRBJ2-7; 15 bases match TRBD2. Germline CDR1 reads SNHLY; CDR2 reads FYNNEI. The J segment lost 6 bases and the V segment lost 5 bases, leaving 5 bases of the junction unmatched. CDR3 size: 15 residues. The DNA of the CDR3 is TGTGCCAGCAGTTACGCGGGACTAGCGGGGGGCGAGCAGTACTTC. Protein sequence: CASSYAGLAGGEQYF. Together with reference TRBV2 and TRBJ2-7, the CDR3 gives the full variable domain: EPEVTQTPSHQVTQMGQEVILRCVPISNHLYFYWYRQILGQKVEFLVSFYNNEISEKSEIFDDQFSVERPDGSNFTLKIRSTKLEDSAMYFCASSYAGLAGGEQYFGPGTRLTVT.

The chain combines TRBV2 with TRBJ2-3; D possibly corresponds to TRBD2 (5 bases). V gave up 6 bases and J gave up 2 bases, with 15 bases separating them. Germline V CDR1 and CDR2: SNHLY, FYNNEI. The CDR3 has 15 residues. Written as DNA, the CDR3 is TGTGCCAGCAGGACCGGGGAATCAGACACAGATACGCAGTATTTT. It encodes CASRTGESDTDTQYF.

The chain has TRBV20-1 and TRBJ2-5, with 8 bases aligning to TRBD2. The V segment lost 5 bases and the J segment 5 bases; nucleotides outside the gene matches: 7. CDR1 and CDR2 (germline): DFQATT, SNEGSKA (reference sequence). The CDR3 is made up of 13 amino acids. This CDR3 is CSADPGGAETQYF. The CDR3 DNA reads TGCAGTGCTGACCCCGGGGGGGCGGAGACCCAGTACTTC.

This clonotype was picked up many times. The V call is TRBV7-8, the J call TRBJ1-1; D is unresolved. Deletions cut 7 bases from V and 6 bases from J, with 21 bases between. Germline V gives CDR1 SGHVS, CDR2 FQNEAQ. The CDR3 has 15 amino acids. The CDR3 bases are TGTGCCAGCACCACCCCGGACGACTTTAAGGCTGAAGCTTTCTTT. Translated, it gives CASTTPDDFKAEAFF.

Ten or more counts support this clonotype. The chain combines TRBV7-9 with TRBJ2-3, with a tentative D call TRBD2 (5 bases). Germline assignment: CDR1 SEHNR and CDR2 FQNEAQ (reference sequence). CDR3 length: 15 amino acids. V dropped 0 bases and J dropped 4 bases, with 11 bases sitting between them. The CDR3 sequence: CASSLALPGADTQYF. The DNA for the CDR3 is TGTGCCAGCAGCTTAGCGCTTCCCGGGGCAGATACGCAGTATTTT.

This chain joins TRBV20-1 and TRBJ2-3; TRBD1 matches 7 bases. From germline, CDR1 is DFQATT and CDR2 SNEGSKA (reference sequence). There are 13 residues in the CDR3. Trimming removed 4 bases from V and 4 bases from J; junction bases left unmatched: 5. The CDR3 coding sequence is TGCAGTGCTAAGTGGCAGGGGGCAGATACGCAGTATTTT. Its translation is CSAKWQGADTQYF.

The sample holds a few counts of this clonotype. The chain recombines TRBV25-1 with TRBJ1-1; D is uncertain. With 6 bases removed from V and 2 bases from J, the gap between germline ends came to 4 bases. The germline CDR1 and CDR2 sequences are MGHDK and SYGVNS. CDR3 size: 11 residues. CDR3 sequence reads: CASRFNTEAFF. CDR3 nucleotides: TGTGCCAGCAGGTTTAACACTGAAGCTTTCTTT.

A remark on this clonotype: Since the CDR3 does not end with the conserved phenylalanine or tryptophan, this likely comes from a read error. The chain joins TRBV5-1 to TRBJ2-7; D may be TRBD1 or TRBD2 (5 bases each). Germline V CDR1 and CDR2: SGHRS, YFSETQ. This CDR3 spans 14 amino acids. V lost 3 bases, J lost 1 base, and 11 bases lay in between. The CDR3 spells CASSWRQGSYEQYL. Written as DNA, the CDR3 is TGCGCCAGCAGCTGGAGGCAGGGATCCTACGAGCAGTACTTA.

This clonotype has just one count. V is TRBV11-2 and J is TRBJ1-2; unclear D gene. Germline loops: CDR1 SGHAT, CDR2 FQNNGV. The CDR3 consists of 14 residues. V was cut by 1 base and J by 5 bases, with 11 bases left in between. The CDR3 nucleotides read TGTGCCAGCAGCTTAGTACGCGGCAGATATGGCTACACCTTC. Translation gives CASSLVRGRYGYTF.

The CDR3 loop reads CASSQNQPQHF. In DNA, the CDR3 is TGTGCCAGCAGTCAGAATCAGCCCCAGCATTTT. V and J are TRBV28 and TRBJ1-5, with D uncertain. V gave up 5 bases and J gave up 4 bases, with 3 bases separating them. This CDR3 has 11 residues. Germline CDR1 and CDR2: MDHEN and SYDVKM. Using reference TRBV28 and TRBJ1-5 for the parts outside the CDR3, the full variable domain is DVKVTQSSRYLVKRTGEKVFLECVQDMDHENMFWYRQDPGLGLRLIYFSYDVKMKEKGDIPEGYSVSREKKERFSLILESASTNQTSMYLCASSQNQPQHFGDGTRLSIL.